The 10 T cell receptor beta chains in this list originate from one sample, sequenced in a study of T-cell reconstitution after alpha-beta-depleted transplantation in children. The authors prepared the TCRbeta library with unique molecular identifiers. TCRdb reanalysed the PCR reads using MiXCR and keeps one entry per CDR3 protein. The table records 550,000 to 600,000 distinct CDR3 sequences, 20% to 25% of them present only once. Sequenced here: PBMCs, mostly from graft donor cells, sampled 360 days after TCRalphabeta/CD19-depleted stem cell transplant. The receptors were gathered from a boy less than two years old who had a stem cell transplant for acute myeloid leukemia, so the T cells may come from the graft donor.

The chain uses TRBV6-5 and TRBJ2-5, with D perhaps TRBD2 (7 bases). Germline CDR1 MNHEY, CDR2 SVGAGI. This CDR3 is 14 amino acids long. Trimming left V 3 bases short and J 3 bases short, with 11 bases between. The CDR3 DNA is TGTGCCAGCAGTTATGGGGGGGGCAAAGAGACCCAGTACTTC. It is translated as CASSYGGGKETQYF.

The rearrangement links TRBV28 to TRBJ1-1, with 9 bases fitting TRBD1. V was clipped by 6 bases and J by 4 bases; unmatched bases: 12. The germline V gene encodes CDR1 MDHEN and CDR2 SYDVKM. This CDR3 has 16 amino acids. The CDR3 DNA is TGTGCCAGCAGGGGCTTCCGGGGACAGGGTCTCACTGAAGCTTTCTTT. Residues: CASRGFRGQGLTEAFF.

This clonotype was seen many times. V and J are TRBV29-1 and TRBJ1-1; D call uncertain. The ends were cut back, 1 base at V and 0 bases at J, with 9 bases in the middle. From germline, CDR1 is SQVTM and CDR2 ANQGSEA. The CDR3 is 14 amino acids. CDR3 bases: TGCAGCGTTGAAGTCGATTCCATGAACACTGAAGCTTTCTTT. As protein: CSVEVDSMNTEAFF.

This clonotype was seen ten or more times. This chain joins TRBV25-1 and TRBJ2-7; D gene unclear. Germline CDR1 MGHDK, CDR2 SYGVNS. V lost 6 bases and J lost 0, with 18 bases in between. There are 16 residues in the CDR3. The CDR3 here is CASSRVSPSSSYEQYF. As DNA, the CDR3 is TGTGCCAGCAGCCGGGTGTCCCCATCGAGCTCCTACGAGCAGTACTTC.

The V call is TRBV7-8, the J call TRBJ2-5, with unresolved D. V was clipped by 5 bases and J by 5 bases, with 15 bases between them. CDR1 is SGHVS and CDR2 is FQNEAQ in the germline V gene. The CDR3 is made up of 14 amino acids. CDR3 region: CASSLNPSGETQYF. CDR3 DNA: TGTGCCAGCAGCCTAAACCCGTCCGGTGAGACCCAGTACTTC.

This clonotype appeared a few times. This rearrangement joins TRBV10-3 to TRBJ1-5, with D unclear. Germline lookup yields CDR1 ENHRY and CDR2 SYGVKD. Deletions cut 3 bases from V and 7 bases from J, with 13 bases between. This CDR3 contains 14 residues. CDR3 sequence reads: CAISDLDSAQPQHF. For the CDR3, the DNA is TGTGCCATCAGTGACCTCGACTCTGCCCAGCCCCAGCATTTT.

At least ten counts were recorded for this clonotype. This rearrangement joins TRBV7-9 to TRBJ1-4; D not certain. V was clipped by 5 bases and J by 0 bases, with 13 bases between them. The CDR3 is made up of 16 amino acids. Germline V lookup: CDR1 SEHNR, CDR2 FQNEAQ (reference sequence). CDR3 sequence reads: CASSLSGGATNEKLFF. CDR3 DNA: TGTGCCAGCAGCCTAAGCGGAGGAGCAACTAATGAAAAACTGTTTTTT.

The chain combines TRBV6-1 with TRBJ1-2, with D possibly matching TRBD1 (6 bases). The CDR3 length is 17 residues. CDR1 and CDR2 from the germline V gene are MNHNS and SASEGT. Trimming took off 9 bases at V and 2 bases at J, with 25 bases between the two ends. Written as DNA, the CDR3 is TGTGCCAGTTTTTCCCCCAACCATTCACAGGGCAACTATGGCTACACCTTC. It is translated as CASFSPNHSQGNYGYTF.

The CDR3 loop is CASSSEGMRNQPQHF. Here the CDR3 DNA reads TGTGCCAGCAGTTCCGAGGGGATGCGCAATCAGCCCCAGCATTTT. This chain connects TRBV12-3 or TRBV12-4 to TRBJ1-5; possibly TRBD1 for D (5 bases). V was trimmed by 4 bases and J by 2 bases, leaving 12 bases between them. The CDR3 extends over 15 amino acids.

The chain joins TRBV28 to TRBJ2-1, with 7 bases lining up with TRBD1. CDR1 is MDHEN, CDR2 SYDVKM, per germline. Unmatched junction bases numbered 11, after V lost 4 bases and J lost 5 bases. This CDR3 has 16 residues. CDR3 residues: CASSSNRGPFNNEQFF. CDR3 sequence (DNA): TGTGCCAGCAGTTCCAACAGGGGTCCTTTCAACAATGAGCAGTTCTTC.